A selection of T cell receptor beta chains follows, all from one sample in a study of identical twins. TCRdb analysed the 5' RACE reads with MiXCR anew, one entry per CDR3 protein. The sample includes a few hundred thousand distinct CDR3 sequences, about 12% of them seen just once. The same sample was also used in a study of yellow fever vaccine responses in identical twins.

Sequenced input: memory (CD45RO+) T cells sorted from blood. The receptor source for this set is a woman younger than 30 in good health. Both conserved end residues are part of each CDR3. Fields, in order: J gene, clone size, D gene, V gene, CDR3 protein, CDR3 DNA. D genes are given only for firm matches. Where a row states a size, it is once, few, many or the class of an expanded clone; other rows omit it.

TRBJ1-1 - - TRBV6-1 CASSEAHPADLGDTEAFF TGTGCCAGCAGTGAAGCCCACCCGGCGGACCTGGGGGACACTGAAGCTTTCTTT
TRBJ2-3 many TRBD2 TRBV29-1 CSVGGLAGVRSDTQYF TGCAGCGTTGGGGGACTAGCGGGAGTAAGGTCAGATACGCAGTATTTT
TRBJ1-1 - - TRBV18 CASSQRPNTEAFF TGTGCCAGCTCACAGCGACCTAACACTGAAGCTTTCTTT
TRBJ2-2 - - TRBV14 CASSQAPGWTGELFF TGTGCCAGCAGCCAAGCCCCAGGGTGGACCGGGGAGCTGTTTTTT
TRBJ2-7 many - TRBV7-8 CASSLDSMASYEQYF TGTGCCAGCAGCTTAGACTCGATGGCGTCCTACGAGCAGTACTTC
TRBJ2-7 few TRBD1 TRBV3-1 CASSTGQTYEQYF TGTGCCAGCAGCACGGGACAGACCTACGAGCAGTACTTC
TRBJ2-7 - TRBD2 TRBV7-9 CASSLGGLAGESYEQYF TGTGCCAGCAGCTTAGGAGGGCTAGCGGGGGAGTCTTACGAGCAGTACTTC
TRBJ2-1 - - TRBV20-1 CSASETVPGYNEQFF TGCAGTGCTTCTGAGACAGTCCCTGGGTACAATGAGCAGTTCTTC
TRBJ2-7 many - TRBV14 CASSQAGTRNSYEQYF TGTGCCAGCAGCCAAGCCGGGACTCGAAACTCCTACGAGCAGTACTTC
TRBJ2-3 few - TRBV28 CASSLPPWEEVRTPTDTQYF TGTGCCAGCAGTTTACCCCCCTGGGAGGAGGTACGAACCCCCACAGATACGCAGTATTTT
TRBJ2-1 - - TRBV7-9 CASTLRGYNEQFF TGTGCCAGCACCCTCCGGGGGTACAATGAGCAGTTCTTC
TRBJ2-7 - TRBD1 TRBV13 CASSISPRDRFSYEQYF TGTGCCAGCAGCATATCCCCCCGGGACAGATTTTCCTACGAGCAGTACTTC
TRBJ1-2 - - TRBV4-1 CASSQGSSGDRRRGYTF TGCGCCAGCAGCCAAGGTTCTTCAGGGGACCGCCGGAGGGGCTACACCTTC
TRBJ1-1 many - TRBV7-8 CASSLRSNSDKAFF TGTGCCAGCAGCTTGAGAAGTAATTCAGACAAAGCTTTCTTT
TRBJ1-5 - - TRBV7-8 CASSLGAGTNQPQHF TGTGCCAGCAGCTTAGGAGCGGGGACCAATCAGCCCCAGCATTTT
TRBJ2-2 many - TRBV29-1 CSVAMTGNTGELFF TGCAGCGTTGCCATGACAGGGAACACCGGGGAGCTGTTTTTT
TRBJ2-2 - - TRBV6-2/TRBV6-3 CASRLQGNTGELFF TGTGCCAGCAGACTACAGGGGAACACCGGGGAGCTGTTTTTT
TRBJ2-6 - - TRBV5-1 CASSLEGFGANVLTF TGCGCCAGCAGCTTGGAAGGGTTTGGGGCCAACGTCCTGACTTTC
TRBJ2-1 - - TRBV6-1 CASSPRHETNEQFF TGTGCCAGCAGTCCGAGACACGAAACGAATGAGCAGTTCTTC
TRBJ2-3 many - TRBV6-4 CASSESGATGTDTQYF TGTGCCAGCAGCGAAAGTGGGGCTACGGGTACAGATACGCAGTATTTT
TRBJ2-7 once - TRBV6-1 CASRTGTRISEQYF TGTGCCAGCAGGACCGGCACTAGGATAAGCGAGCAGTACTTC
TRBJ1-6 - - TRBV7-2 CASRIEGAPLHF TGTGCCAGCAGAATTGAGGGTGCTCCCCTCCACTTT
TRBJ2-1 many - TRBV12-3/TRBV12-4 CASSFLNEQFF TGTGCCAGCAGTTTCCTTAATGAGCAGTTCTTC
TRBJ2-2 - TRBD2 TRBV4-3 CASSHPGLAANTGELFF TGCGCCAGCAGCCACCCGGGACTAGCGGCGAACACCGGGGAGCTGTTTTTT
TRBJ2-7 many - TRBV5-6 CASSLPDRPSYEQYF TGTGCCAGCAGCCTCCCTGACAGGCCCTCCTACGAGCAGTACTTC
TRBJ2-3 - TRBD2 TRBV7-2 CASSSLAGGNTDTQYF TGTGCCAGCAGCTCCTTAGCGGGAGGCAACACAGATACGCAGTATTTT
TRBJ2-1 few TRBD2 TRBV3-1 CASSQGSGGGEQFF TGTGCCAGCAGCCAAGGTAGCGGGGGAGGTGAGCAGTTCTTC
TRBJ1-1 many - TRBV21-1 CASRKEVGGHTEAFF TGTGCCAGCAGAAAAGAGGTAGGGGGGCACACTGAAGCTTTCTTT
TRBJ2-4 - - TRBV12-3/TRBV12-4 CASSPYMAIQYF TGTGCCAGCAGTCCGTATATGGCCATTCAGTACTTC
TRBJ2-7 - - TRBV11-2 CASSLVATGYEQYF TGTGCCAGCAGCTTAGTTGCCACGGGCTACGAGCAGTACTTC
TRBJ2-7 few - TRBV19 CASSDRMGDEQYF TGTGCCAGTAGTGACAGGATGGGGGACGAGCAGTACTTC
TRBJ2-1 few TRBD1 TRBV20-1 CSARSGTGGGNEQFF TGCAGTGCTAGATCCGGGACAGGGGGCGGGAATGAGCAGTTCTTC
TRBJ1-2 - - TRBV27 CASSLLGSGGYTF TGTGCCAGCAGTTTATTAGGGTCTGGTGGCTACACCTTC
TRBJ1-5 many - TRBV12-5 CASGLEHGQPQHF TGTGCTAGTGGGCTGGAGCATGGTCAGCCCCAGCATTTT
TRBJ1-1 many - TRBV29-1 CTMNGRGTEAFF TGCACCATGAACGGCCGGGGGACTGAAGCTTTCTTT
TRBJ2-7 - - TRBV20-1 CSARDTRTASTGEQYF TGCAGTGCTAGAGATACAAGAACAGCTAGCACAGGAGAGCAGTACTTC
TRBJ2-3 - - TRBV3-1 CASSHADTQYF TGTGCCAGCAGCCATGCAGATACGCAGTATTTT
TRBJ1-3 few - TRBV3-1 CASSEGRSSGNTIYF TGTGCCAGCAGCGAAGGCCGGAGCTCTGGAAACACCATATATTTT